One and the same sample provided the 20 T cell receptor beta chains below, sequenced in a study of cytomegalovirus exposure and HLA in healthy donors. Both 60 Vbeta primers and 13 Jbeta primers went into the PCR. Sequencing used immunoSEQ multiplex PCR; TCRdb keeps in-frame clones, though not all of them. This table holds some 100,000 clones, roughly four fifths found once. Sequencing was performed on PBMCs. The receptors were gathered from a male donor in good health and CMV-seropositive.

This CDR3 is CATQPGQNSPLHF. CDR3 bases: TGTGCCACCCAACCGGGACAAAATTCACCCCTCCACTTT. The chain joins TRBV15 to TRBJ1-6; tentative D call: TRBD1 (6 bases). Germline V gene sequence: CDR1 LNHNV, CDR2 YYDKDF (reference sequence). V dropped 8 bases and J dropped 7 bases, with 12 bases sitting between them. The CDR3 is 13 amino acids.

J is TRBJ1-1 and V is TRBV27, with D possibly TRBD1 on 5 matching bases. Germline V lookup: CDR1 MNHEY, CDR2 SMNVEV (reference sequence). The CDR3 is made up of 14 amino acids. V was clipped by 3 bases and J by 1 base, with 9 bases between them. The CDR3 reads CASSFVRENTEAFF. In DNA, the CDR3 is TGTGCCAGCAGTTTCGTCAGGGAGAACACTGAAGCTTTCTTT.

The count of this clone is one. J is TRBJ2-2 and V is TRBV5-1; TRBD1 might be the D (6 bases). V was pared by 0 bases and J by 7 bases, with 19 bases between. The CDR3 loop spans 17 amino acids. Germline loops: CDR1 SGHRS, CDR2 YFSETQ. This chain's CDR3 is CASSLGPGTKKIGELFF. CDR3 nucleotide sequence: TGCGCCAGCAGCTTGGGCCCCGGGACAAAAAAGATCGGGGAGCTGTTTTTT.

This clone was picked up a small number of times. This rearrangement joins TRBV27 to TRBJ2-3, with D perhaps matching TRBD1 (9 bases). The germline V gene encodes CDR1 MNHEY and CDR2 SMNVEV (reference sequence). The CDR3 extends over 17 amino acids. Trimming took 2 bases from V and 3 from J, leaving 18 bases between them. In DNA form, the CDR3 reads TGTGCCAGCAGTTTAGGCACAGGGGGCGGGAGGACAGATACGCAGTATTTT. Translated: CASSLGTGGGRTDTQYF.

The chain employs TRBV2 and TRBJ2-7, with TRBD1 matching over 8 bases. Germline trimming cut 7 bases from V and 1 base from J; bases unmatched to any gene: 9. Per germline, CDR1 SNHLY and CDR2 FYNNEI. The CDR3 loop spans 15 amino acids. CDR3 protein: CASTPRDRPSYEQYF. As DNA, the CDR3 is TGTGCCAGCACCCCACGGGACAGGCCTTCCTACGAGCAGTACTTC.

The V and J genes are TRBV29-1 and TRBJ2-2; 10 bases align to TRBD2. CDR1 is SQVTM, CDR2 ANQGSEA, per germline. The length of the CDR3 is 13 residues. V was pared by 7 bases and J by 6 bases, with 5 bases of the junction left unmatched. Here the CDR3 DNA reads TGCAGCGGATGGACTAGCGGAGCCGGGGAGCTGTTTTTT. This gives the protein CSGWTSGAGELFF.

This chain joins TRBV2 and TRBJ1-5; D may be TRBD1 (5 bases). The CDR3 is made up of 16 amino acids. V was trimmed by 2 bases and J by 2 bases, leaving 13 bases between them. The germline V gene encodes CDR1 SNHLY and CDR2 FYNNEI. This CDR3 is CASSERGMVGNQPQHF. CDR3 DNA: TGTGCCAGCAGTGAAAGGGGTATGGTTGGCAATCAGCCCCAGCATTTT.

The sample holds one count of this clone. The V gene is TRBV15, the J gene TRBJ2-1; D gene uncertain. Germline CDR1 and CDR2: LNHNV and YYDKDF (reference sequence). The germline V and J ends were trimmed by 2 bases and 5 bases, with 13 bases remaining between them. The CDR3 extends over 15 amino acids. CDR3 region: CATSRSRGRNNEQFF. In nucleotides, the CDR3 is TGTGCCACCAGCAGATCCCGAGGCAGAAACAATGAGCAGTTCTTC.

The chain combines TRBV5-1 with TRBJ1-2; 7 bases fit TRBD1. The CDR3 contains 15 residues. Germline CDR1 is SGHRS and CDR2 is YFSETQ. Losses at the gene ends were 4 bases for V and 2 bases for J; bases not matched to a gene: 8. CDR3 residues: CASSPRQGPNYGYTF. The CDR3 DNA is TGCGCCAGCAGCCCTCGACAGGGACCCAACTATGGCTACACCTTC.

This clone has a handful of counts. Here the CDR3 DNA reads TGTGCCAGTAGTATACAGGGTTCTGGGGCCAACGTCCTGACTTTC. This translates into CASSIQGSGANVLTF. The V gene is TRBV19, the J gene TRBJ2-6; D is possibly TRBD1 (5 bases). The CDR3 consists of 15 residues. Germline CDR1 reads LNHDA; CDR2 reads SQIVND (reference sequence). Trimming pared 2 bases from V and 1 base from J, leaving 6 bases between.

This clone was seen only a few times. The chain couples TRBV9 to TRBJ2-7, with 9 bases lining up with TRBD1. V trimming: 6 bases; J trimming: 3 bases; junction bases outside the gene matches: 22. The CDR3 totals 19 residues. The germline V gene has CDR1 SGDLS and CDR2 YYNGEE. The CDR3 here is CASIPWGTGTSLFNYEQYF. CDR3 coding DNA: TGTGCCAGCATTCCGTGGGGGACAGGGACATCTCTCTTTAACTACGAGCAGTACTTC.

The V call is TRBV28, the J call TRBJ2-5, with 9 bases fitting TRBD1. V trimming: 6 bases; J trimming: 3 bases; junction bases outside the gene matches: 5. The CDR3 consists of 14 residues. Germline loops: CDR1 MDHEN, CDR2 SYDVKM. The CDR3 bases are TGTGCCAGCAGCCCGACAGGGGGGGAAGAGACCCAGTACTTC. Its translation is CASSPTGGEETQYF.

The count of this clone is one. The rearrangement uses TRBV18 and TRBJ2-7, with TRBD1 identical over 7 bases. The CDR3 has 13 residues. From germline, CDR1 is KGHSH and CDR2 LQKENI. V lost 5 bases, J lost 3 bases, and 4 bases stayed unmatched. The chain's CDR3 is CASSDRADYEQYF. The CDR3 bases are TGTGCCAGCTCAGACAGGGCCGACTACGAGCAGTACTTC.

This chain uses TRBV5-6 with TRBJ2-1; tentatively, D is TRBD2 (6 bases). Per germline, CDR1 SGHDT and CDR2 YYEEEE. The ends were cut back, 4 bases at V and 2 bases at J, with 13 bases in the middle. The length of the CDR3 is 15 residues. The CDR3, as DNA: TGTGCCAGCAGCCTTCACGGGGGACCCTACAATGAGCAGTTCTTC. Translation gives CASSLHGGPYNEQFF.

The J gene is TRBJ1-3, the V gene TRBV4-1; D is ambiguous. The CDR3 loop spans 15 amino acids. Germline V CDR1 and CDR2: MGHRA, YSYEKL. V dropped 4 bases and J dropped 7 bases, with 17 bases sitting between them. CDR3 sequence reads: CASSRTRESKNTIYF. The CDR3 nucleotides read TGCGCCAGCAGCCGAACGAGGGAGTCCAAGAACACCATATATTTT.

This clone has just a few counts. The chain recombines TRBV29-1 with TRBJ1-2; 9 bases are shared with TRBD1. Trimming cost V 5 bases and J 7 bases; bases outside gene matches: 5. In germline, CDR1 is SQVTM, CDR2 ANQGSEA. The CDR3 runs to 12 residues. In DNA, the CDR3 is TGCAGCGTTAGCCGGGACAGGGTTGGCTACACCTTC. It yields the protein CSVSRDRVGYTF.

The rearrangement uses TRBV11-2 and TRBJ1-2; unclear D gene. V lost 6 bases to trimming and J lost 1 base, with 18 bases between them. Germline V CDR1 and CDR2: SGHAT, FQNNGV. The CDR3 extends over 16 amino acids. CDR3 DNA: TGTGCCAGCAGGACTCTACGGGTCCCGAATAACTATGGCTACACCTTC. It specifies CASRTLRVPNNYGYTF.

The chain joins TRBV6-1 to TRBJ2-2; a weak D match, TRBD1 (5 bases). This CDR3 spans 14 amino acids. Trimming cost V 4 bases and J 4 bases, with 10 bases left between them. Germline V CDR1 and CDR2: MNHNS, SASEGT. The CDR3 protein is CASSVDRFTGELFF. The CDR3 DNA sequence: TGTGCCAGCAGTGTAGACAGATTCACCGGGGAGCTGTTTTTT.

This chain joins TRBV7-2 and TRBJ1-5; 9 bases agree with TRBD1. There are 14 residues in the CDR3. Germline assignment: CDR1 SGHTA and CDR2 FQGNSA. The V gene end was trimmed by 5 bases and the J gene end by 3 bases; junction bases not matched to a gene: 2. This CDR3 reads CASSRDRDNQPQHF. The DNA for the CDR3 is TGTGCCAGCAGCAGGGACAGGGACAATCAGCCCCAGCATTTT.

This chain uses TRBV5-8 with TRBJ2-1, with 7 bases matching TRBD1. Germline CDR1 and CDR2: SGHTS and YDEGEE. The CDR3 totals 15 residues. V lost 5 bases and J lost 3; bases outside the gene matches: 8. CDR3 coding DNA: TGTGCCAGCAGGGGGCCGACAGGGATCTACAATGAGCAGTTCTTC. Translated, it gives CASRGPTGIYNEQFF.